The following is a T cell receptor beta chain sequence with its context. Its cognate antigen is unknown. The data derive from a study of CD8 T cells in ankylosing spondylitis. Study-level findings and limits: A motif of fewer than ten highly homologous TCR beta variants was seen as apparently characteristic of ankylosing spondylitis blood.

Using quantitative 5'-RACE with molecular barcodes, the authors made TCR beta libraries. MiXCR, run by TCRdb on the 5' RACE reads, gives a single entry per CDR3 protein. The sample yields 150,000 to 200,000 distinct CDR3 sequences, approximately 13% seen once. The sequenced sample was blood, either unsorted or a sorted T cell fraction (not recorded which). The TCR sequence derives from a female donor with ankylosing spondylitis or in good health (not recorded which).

The CDR3: CASSQTGGGGIYGYTF. CDR3 bases: TGTGCCAGCAGTCAAACAGGGGGCGGCGGGATCTATGGCTACACCTTC. The gene calls are TRBV7-2 and TRBJ1-2, with TRBD1 matching 9 bases. J was trimmed by 4 bases and V by 6 bases; bases with no gene match: 12. The CDR3 is 16 residues long. Germline loops: CDR1 SGHTA, CDR2 FQGNSA.